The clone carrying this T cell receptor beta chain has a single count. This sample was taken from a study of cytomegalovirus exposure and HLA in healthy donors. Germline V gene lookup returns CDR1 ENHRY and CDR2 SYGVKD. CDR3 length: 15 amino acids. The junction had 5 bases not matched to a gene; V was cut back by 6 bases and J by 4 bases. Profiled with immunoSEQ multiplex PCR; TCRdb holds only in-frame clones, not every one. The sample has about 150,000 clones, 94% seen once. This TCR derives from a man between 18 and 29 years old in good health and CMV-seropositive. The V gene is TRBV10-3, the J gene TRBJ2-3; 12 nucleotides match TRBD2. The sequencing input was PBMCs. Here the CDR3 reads CAISPSGRAPDTQYF. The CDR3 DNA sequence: TGTGCCATCAGCCCTAGCGGGAGGGCCCCAGATACGCAGTATTTT.